These 29 T cell receptor beta chains were all obtained from the same sample, sequenced in a study of cytomegalovirus exposure and HLA in healthy donors. The PCR ran on 60 Vbeta and 13 Jbeta primers. TCRdb's table, derived via immunoSEQ multiplex PCR, lists solely in-frame clones and lacks some. The sample shows approximately 180,000 clones, 70% to 85% of them seen only once. The source material was PBMCs. All receptors derive from a woman in her fifties or sixties in good health and CMV-seropositive.

The J gene is TRBJ2-5, the V gene TRBV7-9; TRBD2 matches 11 bases. The germline V gene encodes CDR1 SEHNR and CDR2 FQNEAQ (reference sequence). The CDR3 totals 19 residues. Germline trimming cut 5 bases from V and 5 bases from J; bases unmatched to any gene: 19. CDR3 in amino acids: CASSPRQASGGLLGETQYF. CDR3 bases: TGTGCCAGCAGCCCCAGGCAAGCTAGCGGGGGGCTGCTGGGGGAGACCCAGTACTTC.

The chain is built from TRBV6-6 and TRBJ2-7; D ambiguous. V lost 2 bases, J lost 3 bases, and 5 bases lay in between. The CDR3 spans 12 residues. Germline values: CDR1 MNHNY, CDR2 SVGAGI (reference sequence). CDR3 loop: CASSYENYEQYF. The CDR3 nucleotides are TGTGCCAGCAGTTACGAGAACTACGAGCAGTACTTC.

The V call is TRBV10-3, the J call TRBJ2-2; 14 nucleotides align to TRBD2. The germline V gene encodes CDR1 ENHRY and CDR2 SYGVKD. The CDR3 contains 19 residues. V shed 6 bases and J 0 bases; nucleotides not matched to a gene: 9. The CDR3 loop is CAIRSGLAGGRSNTGELFF. DNA for the CDR3: TGTGCCATCAGGAGCGGACTAGCGGGAGGTAGATCGAACACCGGGGAGCTGTTTTTT.

This clone was recorded once. The germline gene is not matched at one end of the junction; a read error may be the cause. The rearrangement uses TRBV5-1 and TRBJ2-6; tentative D call: TRBD1 (5 bases). Germline V gives CDR1 SGHRS, CDR2 YFSETQ. The CDR3 is 15 amino acids. The CDR3 DNA reads TGCGCCAGCAGCTTTGTAGGGTCTGGGGCCAACGGCCTGACTTTC. This sequence encodes CASSFVGSGANGLTF.

The chain employs TRBV10-3 and TRBJ2-5; maybe TRBD1 (6 bases). Trimming removed 5 bases at V and 3 bases at J, with 10 bases between. The V gene's germline CDR1 is ENHRY and CDR2 SYGVKD. The CDR3 length is 13 residues. CDR3 DNA sequence: TGTGCCATCAGTAGGGACATAGAAGAGACCCAGTACTTC. It yields the protein CAISRDIEETQYF.

CDR3 DNA sequence: TGTGCCAGCAGCTTGTCAGGGGGCACTGAAGCTTTCTTT. Protein sequence: CASSLSGGTEAFF. This sequence joins TRBV7-9 and TRBJ1-1; 7 nucleotides match TRBD1. Unmatched junction bases numbered 2, after V lost 3 bases and J lost 4 bases. CDR3 length equals 13 residues. Germline-derived CDR1 and CDR2 are SEHNR and FQNEAQ (reference sequence). The whole variable domain, remainder taken from reference TRBV7-9 and TRBJ1-1, is DTGVSQNPRHKITKRGQNVTFRCDPISEHNRLYWYRQTLGQGPEFLTYFQNEAQLEKSRLLSDRFSAERPKGSFSTLEIQRTEQGDSAMYLCASSLSGGTEAFFGQGTRLTVV.

The genes are TRBV27 and TRBJ2-5, with a tentative D call TRBD2 (7 bases). This CDR3 contains 16 residues. CDR1 is MNHEY, CDR2 SMNVEV, per germline (reference sequence). V was trimmed by 6 bases and J by 5 bases, leaving 22 bases between them. CDR3 DNA sequence: TGTGCCAGCAGAAGGAGGGGGGGGCCTGGAGGGGAGACCCAGTACTTC. Translated, it gives CASRRRGGPGGETQYF.

This clone appeared a few times. J is TRBJ2-1 and V is TRBV5-1, with no clear D. The germline V gene has CDR1 SGHRS and CDR2 YFSETQ. The CDR3 loop spans 12 amino acids. Trimming shortened V by 4 bases and J by 5 bases, and 7 bases separated the two germline ends. The CDR3 region has the DNA TGCGCCAGCAGCGCCTCTAACAATGAGCAGTTCTTC. This codes for CASSASNNEQFF.

V gene TRBV6-5 combines with J gene TRBJ2-5; D perhaps matches TRBD1 (5 bases). This CDR3 spans 14 amino acids. The V end was cut by 6 bases, the J end by 2 bases, with 13 bases between. Germline values: CDR1 MNHEY, CDR2 SVGAGI. The CDR3 sequence is CASSPQGGQETQYF. In DNA, the CDR3 is TGTGCCAGCAGCCCCCAGGGCGGACAAGAGACCCAGTACTTC.

This chain uses TRBV7-9 with TRBJ2-2, with TRBD1 matching 7 bases. The CDR3 has 14 amino acids. Germline V CDR1 and CDR2: SEHNR, FQNEAQ (reference sequence). Losses at the gene ends were 5 bases for V and 7 bases for J; bases not matched to a gene: 7. As DNA, the CDR3 is TGTGCCAGCAGCGTCGACAGGGCGGTCGGGGAGCTGTTTTTT. This gives the protein CASSVDRAVGELFF.

The chain recombines TRBV4-1 with TRBJ2-3; 7 positions match TRBD1. V shed 0 bases, J shed 2 bases, and the junction held 11 bases outside the gene matches. The length of the CDR3 is 18 residues. The V gene's germline CDR1 is MGHRA and CDR2 YSYEKL. The CDR3 loop is CASSQDGGQVLFTDTQYF. CDR3 in DNA: TGCGCCAGCAGCCAAGACGGAGGACAGGTCCTTTTCACAGATACGCAGTATTTT.

The genes are TRBV5-1 and TRBJ2-5, with TRBD1 matching 7 bases. Per the germline V gene, CDR1 is SGHRS and CDR2 is YFSETQ. V was clipped by 7 bases and J by 2 bases; unmatched bases: 2. This CDR3 contains 12 residues. This chain's CDR3 is CASSTGQETQYF. Written as DNA, the CDR3 is TGCGCCAGCTCGACAGGGCAAGAGACCCAGTACTTC.

V usage is TRBV6-5 and J usage is TRBJ1-6; D ambiguous. The V gene's germline CDR1 is MNHEY and CDR2 SVGAGI. The V and J ends lost 0 bases and 4 bases respectively, with 10 bases between them. The CDR3 has 16 amino acids. The CDR3 DNA is TGTGCCAGCAGTTACTCGAGGGCAGCTTATAATTCACCCCTCCACTTT. Amino acids: CASSYSRAAYNSPLHF.

This chain joins TRBV7-3 and TRBJ2-2; no reliable D call. This CDR3 is built from 12 residues. The germline V gene encodes CDR1 SGHTA and CDR2 FQGTGA. V was shortened by 5 bases and J by 3 bases, with 4 bases between the two germline ends. The CDR3 spells CASSADTGELFF. In DNA form, the CDR3 reads TGTGCCAGCAGCGCGGACACCGGGGAGCTGTTTTTT.

This chain uses TRBV6-5 with TRBJ2-7, with 10 positions matching TRBD1. Per germline, CDR1 MNHEY and CDR2 SVGAGI. V was pared by 0 bases and J by 6 bases, with 2 bases of the junction left unmatched. The CDR3 sequence is 14 residues long. DNA of the CDR3: TGTGCCAGCAGTTACTCTGACAGGGGGCGCGAGCAGTACTTC. Its translation is CASSYSDRGREQYF.

The rearrangement joins TRBV2 to TRBJ2-7, with unresolved D. Germline-derived CDR1 and CDR2 are SNHLY and FYNNEI. The CDR3 covers 11 residues. V was cut by 4 bases and J by 4 bases, with 5 bases left in between. The CDR3 coding sequence is TGTGCCAGCAGTGGAGGTTACGAGCAGTACTTC. Its translation is CASSGGYEQYF.

The rearrangement uses TRBV29-1 and TRBJ1-1; no reliable D call. In germline, CDR1 is SQVTM, CDR2 ANQGSEA. V was pared by 0 bases and J by 5 bases, with 16 bases between. This CDR3 is 15 amino acids long. The CDR3 loop reads CSVEEGPPRATEAFF. CDR3 nucleotides: TGCAGCGTTGAAGAAGGGCCCCCGAGGGCGACTGAAGCTTTCTTT.

V usage is TRBV25-1 and J usage is TRBJ2-7, with TRBD2 as a possible D gene (5 bases). Trimming left V 6 bases short and J 3 bases short, with 9 bases between. Germline V gives CDR1 MGHDK, CDR2 SYGVNS. The CDR3 consists of 12 residues. CDR3: CASRATSYEQYF. CDR3 DNA: TGTGCCAGCAGAGCCACTAGCTACGAGCAGTACTTC.

The rearrangement links TRBV20-1 to TRBJ1-2; D uncertain. The V gene lost 0 bases and the J gene lost 10 bases, with 9 bases spanning the gap. Germline CDR1 reads DFQATT; CDR2 reads SNEGSKA (reference sequence). The CDR3 has 11 residues. The DNA for the CDR3 is TGCAGTGCTAGAGATCTCAGACTCTACACCTTC. It specifies CSARDLRLYTF.

The genes are TRBV7-6 and TRBJ2-3, with 9 bases identical to TRBD2. The germline gives CDR1 SGHVS, CDR2 FNYEAQ. The CDR3 extends over 17 amino acids. Trimming removed 6 bases from V and 4 bases from J; junction bases left unmatched: 14. CDR3 sequence (DNA): TGTGCCAGCAGGGACATATTTAGCGGGAGTAGGTCAGATACGCAGTATTTT. Translated, it gives CASRDIFSGSRSDTQYF.

The gene calls are TRBV9 and TRBJ1-2; 11 nucleotides align to TRBD1. CDR1 is SGDLS and CDR2 is YYNGEE in the germline V gene. This CDR3 has 12 residues. The junction had 5 bases not matched to a gene; V was cut back by 2 bases and J by 14 bases. The CDR3 DNA reads as TGTGCCAGCAGCGTCCGGGACAGGGGGAAGACCTTC. Encoded protein: CASSVRDRGKTF.

The rearrangement uses TRBV7-8 and TRBJ1-6; D gene unclear. From germline, CDR1 is SGHVS and CDR2 FQNEAQ. This CDR3 comprises 17 residues. Trimming removed 1 base at V and 0 bases at J, with 10 bases between. This chain's CDR3 is CASSLGLVFSYNSPLHF. DNA of the CDR3: TGTGCCAGCAGCTTAGGTCTAGTATTCTCCTATAATTCACCCCTCCACTTT. Based on the CDR3 plus reference TRBV7-8 and TRBJ1-6, the full variable domain is GAGVSQSPRYKVAKRGQDVALRCDPISGHVSLFWYQQALGQGPEFLTYFQNEAQLDKSGLPSDRFFAERPEGSVSTLKIQRTQQEDSAVYLCASSLGLVFSYNSPLHFGNGTRLTVT.

This sequence joins TRBV7-9 and TRBJ1-4; D unresolved. CDR1 is SEHNR and CDR2 is FQNEAQ in the germline V gene (reference sequence). This CDR3 has 13 residues. V was pared by 2 bases and J by 13 bases, with 14 bases between. The CDR3: CASSLSFKSGLFF. In DNA form, the CDR3 reads TGTGCCAGCAGCTTATCGTTTAAGAGTGGACTGTTTTTT. The full variable domain, its missing parts supplied by reference TRBV7-9 and TRBJ1-4, is DTGVSQNPRHKITKRGQNVTFRCDPISEHNRLYWYRQTLGQGPEFLTYFQNEAQLEKSRLLSDRFSAERPKGSFSTLEIQRTEQGDSAMYLCASSLSFKSGLFFGSGTQLSVL.

The V call is TRBV27, the J call TRBJ1-5, with 9 bases that match TRBD1. This CDR3 contains 18 residues. V was clipped by 3 bases and J by 2 bases; unmatched bases: 11. Per the germline V gene, CDR1 is MNHEY and CDR2 is SMNVEV (reference sequence). The CDR3, as DNA: TGTGCCAGCAGTTTCACCGGGACAGGGAATTTTGGCAATCAGCCCCAGCATTTT. Translating gives CASSFTGTGNFGNQPQHF.

The chain is built from TRBV9 and TRBJ1-1; 7 nucleotides match TRBD1. The CDR3 runs 14 residues. The J segment lost 5 bases and the V segment lost 2 bases, leaving 6 bases of the junction unmatched. CDR1 is SGDLS, CDR2 YYNGEE, per germline. CDR3 in amino acids: CASSVTGASTEAFF. Here the CDR3 DNA reads TGTGCCAGCAGCGTCACAGGGGCGAGTACTGAAGCTTTCTTT.

This clone was detected a few times. Other nucleotide sequences from this sample produce the same CDR3. V gene TRBV28 combines with J gene TRBJ2-7; possible D gene TRBD1, 5 bases. The ends were cut back, 4 bases at V and 3 bases at J, with 7 bases in the middle. The germline CDR1 and CDR2 sequences are MDHEN and SYDVKM. This CDR3 has 12 residues. The CDR3 spells CASSSTGYEQYF. CDR3 nucleotide sequence: TGTGCCAGCAGTTCTACAGGCTACGAGCAGTACTTC.

This clone was counted between two and nine times. The chain links TRBV9 to TRBJ2-6, with TRBD1 matching over 7 bases. The CDR3 runs to 15 residues. Looked up from germline, CDR1 is SGDLS and CDR2 is YYNGEE. Trimming took 3 bases from V and 2 from J; bases not matched to a gene: 2. CDR3 loop: CASSATGAGANVLTF. The DNA of the CDR3 is TGTGCCAGCAGCGCCACAGGGGCTGGGGCCAACGTCCTGACTTTC.

The V and J genes are TRBV7-9 and TRBJ1-1, with 8 nucleotides matching TRBD1. Germline assignment: CDR1 SEHNR and CDR2 FQNEAQ (reference sequence). The V gene end was trimmed by 6 bases and the J gene end by 1 base; junction bases not matched to a gene: 7. This CDR3 spans 15 amino acids. CDR3 nucleotides: TGTGCCAGCAGACGGACGGGACAGGAGAACACTGAAGCTTTCTTT. It is translated as CASRRTGQENTEAFF.

This chain connects TRBV29-1 to TRBJ1-6; 7 bases align to TRBD1. The J segment lost 9 bases and the V segment lost 5 bases, leaving 7 bases of the junction unmatched. The CDR3 covers 13 residues. Germline CDR1 is SQVTM and CDR2 is ANQGSEA. The CDR3 sequence is CSVRTGNGSPLHF. For the CDR3, the DNA is TGCAGCGTTAGGACAGGAAACGGTTCACCCCTCCACTTT.